The next 9 T cell receptor beta chains were all read from a single sample in a study of T cells expressing NK-cell markers. TCRdb re-called the 5' RACE reads and shows each CDR3 protein once, DNA omitted. The table counts 200,000 to 300,000 distinct CDR3 sequences; 0.3% to 0.45% lies in the top ten. Sequences were obtained from blood T cells: a sorted CD56 or NKG2C T cell subset, CD4+ or CD8+ T cells, or bulk PBMC T cells (not recorded which). These receptors all come from a young man in good health.

The rearrangement links TRBV28 to TRBJ2-7. The germline gives CDR1 MDHEN, CDR2 SYDVKM. The CDR3 totals 12 residues. CDR3 protein: CASSLWEREQYF.

The chain uses TRBV12-3 or TRBV12-4 and TRBJ2-7. This CDR3 has 14 residues. The CDR3 reads CASSLTSHSYEQYF.

The chain uses TRBV7-8 and TRBJ2-5; without DNA, the TCRdb call of TRBD1 cannot be checked. Germline CDR1 is SGHVS and CDR2 is FQNEAQ. CDR3 size: 15 residues. The CDR3 is CASSLARGIRETQYF.

The chain combines TRBV4-2 with TRBJ2-7; with no DNA, the TCRdb D assignment of TRBD2 cannot be verified. This CDR3 comprises 17 residues. CDR1 is LGHNA and CDR2 is YNFKEQ in the germline V gene. CDR3: CASSQDITSGSGYEQYF.

This rearrangement joins TRBV20-1 to TRBJ2-5. The CDR3 is made up of 14 amino acids. Germline-derived CDR1 and CDR2 are DFQATT and SNEGSKA (reference sequence). The CDR3 reads CSARLFGGEETQYF.

Here the CDR3 reads CASSLVGGKVNSPLHF. The rearrangement links TRBV7-9 to TRBJ1-6; TCRdb's assignment of TRBD1 cannot be checked, as there is no DNA. The CDR3 is made up of 16 amino acids. Per the germline V gene, CDR1 is SEHNR and CDR2 is FQNEAQ (reference sequence).

The V call is TRBV29-1, the J call TRBJ2-7; the D call from TCRdb, TRBD1, cannot be confirmed without DNA. From germline, CDR1 is SQVTM and CDR2 ANQGSEA. The CDR3 length is 12 residues. The CDR3 here is CSVTGGPYEQYF.

The V gene is TRBV7-2, the J gene TRBJ1-2; checking the TCRdb D call of TRBD1 is not possible without DNA. From germline, CDR1 is SGHTA and CDR2 FQGNSA. The CDR3 length is 13 residues. The CDR3 sequence: CASSVQGEYGYTF.

This rearrangement joins TRBV5-1 to TRBJ1-2; TCRdb lists TRBD1, though no DNA is available to test this call. The length of the CDR3 is 14 residues. Germline V gives CDR1 SGHRS, CDR2 YFSETQ. CDR3 residues: CASSTTGGFQGYTF.